Only a few counts were recorded for the clone carrying this T cell receptor (beta chain). The data belong to a study of blood T cell repertoires in COVID-19. V gave up 3 bases and J gave up 0 bases, with 9 bases separating them. This CDR3 is built from 15 residues. Per the germline V gene, CDR1 is MNHNS and CDR2 is SASEGT. This table comes from immunoSEQ multiplex PCR, and its TCRdb copy is limited to in-frame clones, with some not included. There are about 300,000 clones in the sample; 85% occur only once, and less than 15% lies in the top ten. The sequence was collected from a human donor in a cohort sampled during active COVID-19. This chain joins TRBV6-1 and TRBJ1-5, with D hard to call. Sequencing was carried out using peripheral blood. In DNA, the CDR3 is TGTGCCAGCAGTGAGGTTGCACATAGCAATCAGCCCCAGCATTTT. Its protein is CASSEVAHSNQPQHF.